Sequencing of this T cell receptor (beta chain) was carried out in a study of shared clonotypes between healthy human individuals. As for the study in general: Those who served as donors were two women and three men between the ages of 18 and 49. Overall study results and limits: Owing to a small donor count, the genetic and exposure-history diversity represented was limited.

For every subset, genomic DNA was evenly distributed across several immunoSEQ plates. The authors' processing: Junction-only immunoSEQ data arrived without quality scores, meaning filtering differed. The protocol was immunoSEQ multiplex PCR, while the TCRdb copy is restricted to in-frame clones and leaves out a portion. Clonal size and the V and J genes are those of that table, whereas D and trimming came from the DNA. Seen here are roughly 96,000 clones, about 45% observed once, and the top ten hold about 15%. This clone was counted a single time. Its antigen remains unidentified. The V end was cut by 6 bases, the J end by 7 bases, with 10 bases between. The CDR3 is 12 amino acids. The V gene's germline CDR1 is MNHNY and CDR2 SVGAGI (reference sequence).

This receptor was obtained from a woman in her thirties or forties in good health. Some clones in this sample may be carry-over from other donors' samples. Sequencing used PBMCs. This chain joins TRBV6-6 and TRBJ1-5; maybe TRBD1 (5 bases). This CDR3 is CASSRRDQPQHF. CDR3 DNA sequence: TGTGCCAGCAGCCGCCGGGACCAGCCCCAGCATTTT.